The text below deals with one T cell receptor beta chain. What it recognizes is unknown. From its re-call of the 5' RACE reads, TCRdb lists each CDR3 protein once, without DNA. The clone table shows about 260,000 distinct CDR3 sequences, with the ten largest holding more than 3.5%. The sample comes from a study of T cells expressing NK-cell markers. Notes on the study in general: Several donors had dominant NKG2C+ clonotypes that comprised roughly 1.0-7.5% of their CD8+ T cells. Whether the expanded NKG2C+ T cell clones recognized HCMV remained unclear.

The CDR3 sequence is 15 residues long. Sequences were obtained from blood T cells: a sorted CD56 or NKG2C T cell subset, CD4+ or CD8+ T cells, or bulk PBMC T cells (not recorded which). The chain employs TRBV12-3 or TRBV12-4 and TRBJ1-6; TCRdb proposes TRBD1, but this gene call is untestable without DNA. The receptor was derived from a woman between 18 and 69 years old in good health. CDR3 in amino acids: CASSFYGDRGSPLHF.